The 9 T cell receptor beta chains reported below all come from one sample, sequenced in a study of regulatory T cells in long-lasting Graves disease. With iRepertoire HTBI primers and Arm-PCR of CDR3 regions, TCR beta libraries were built. TCRdb reanalysed the multiplex PCR reads using MiXCR and keeps one entry per CDR3 protein. In the table there are hundreds of thousands of distinct CDR3 sequences, 15% to 20% of which are singletons. Time point here: newly diagnosed GD, antithyroid drugs for less than 3 months. Construction of the TCR library relied on RNA isolated from PBMCs. These records were also assigned to another study, of T cells in Graves' hyperthyroidism and ophthalmopathy.

Sequencing used peripheral blood mononuclear cells (PBMCs), obtained at new diagnosis, from a patient treated with antithyroid drugs. These receptor sequences come from a middle-aged woman with Graves disease.

V gene TRBV19 combines with J gene TRBJ2-1; the D gene is possibly TRBD1 (6 bases). Deletions cut 5 bases from V and 4 bases from J, with 15 bases between. The CDR3 spans 15 residues. Germline CDR1 LNHDA, CDR2 SQIVND (reference sequence). The CDR3, as DNA: TGTGCCAGTAGTGAATCCGGGACACTATACAATGAGCAGTTCTTC. Its translation is CASSESGTLYNEQFF.

Many counts were recorded for this clonotype. The CDR3: CASSSGLARADTQYF. In nucleotides, the CDR3 is TGTGCCAGCAGCTCGGGACTCGCCCGGGCAGATACGCAGTATTTT. The rearrangement uses TRBV7-2 and TRBJ2-3; the D gene is possibly TRBD2 (6 bases). Germline CDR1 reads SGHTA; CDR2 reads FQGNSA. The germline V and J ends were trimmed by 4 bases and 4 bases, with 15 bases remaining between them. This CDR3 is 15 amino acids long.

Concerning this clonotype: Given a much more abundant clone one base away, this may be a read error. DNA of the CDR3: TGTGCCTGGGACAGATTGGACACTGAAGCTTTCTTT. It encodes CAWDRLDTEAFF. This chain uses TRBV30 with TRBJ1-1; D might be TRBD1 (5 bases). Germline V gene data show CDR1 as GTSNPN and CDR2 as SVGIG (reference sequence). The CDR3 runs to 12 residues. V was clipped by 5 bases and J by 3 bases, with 10 bases between them.

This chain uses TRBV28 with TRBJ2-7, with 10 bases that match TRBD1. The ends lost 5 bases at V and 2 bases at J; junction bases unmatched: 12. The CDR3 sequence is 17 residues long. In germline, CDR1 is MDHEN, CDR2 SYDVKM. The chain's CDR3 is CASSGHDRGLTPYEQYF. Here the CDR3 DNA reads TGTGCCAGCAGTGGTCACGACAGGGGGCTAACCCCCTACGAGCAGTACTTC. The full variable domain, with the rest looked up from reference TRBV28 and TRBJ2-7, is DVKVTQSSRYLVKRTGEKVFLECVQDMDHENMFWYRQDPGLGLRLIYFSYDVKMKEKGDIPEGYSVSREKKERFSLILESASTNQTSMYLCASSGHDRGLTPYEQYFGPGTRLTVT.

This clonotype occurred many times. The rearrangement uses TRBV20-1 and TRBJ2-1; D not resolved. The CDR3 length is 13 residues. Looked up from germline, CDR1 is DFQATT and CDR2 is SNEGSKA (reference sequence). V shed 3 bases and J shed 4 bases, with 10 bases lying between them. The CDR3 region has the DNA TGCAGTGCTAGCATGGTGAATTACAATGAGCAGTTCTTC. Its translation: CSASMVNYNEQFF.

Many counts were recorded for this clonotype. The J gene is TRBJ1-2, the V gene TRBV12-3 or TRBV12-4; D may be TRBD1 (5 bases). This CDR3 comprises 15 residues. Trimming left V 3 bases short and J 2 bases short, with 13 bases between. The DNA for the CDR3 is TGTGCCAGCAGTTTCACCGGGGCCGGGAACTATGGCTACACCTTC. Residues: CASSFTGAGNYGYTF.

The rearrangement joins TRBV10-3 to TRBJ2-1; possible D gene TRBD1, 6 bases. Germline loops: CDR1 ENHRY, CDR2 SYGVKD. The CDR3 contains 14 residues. The V end was cut by 5 bases, the J end by 5 bases, with 13 bases between. The CDR3 sequence is CAISSRDTNNEQFF. CDR3 nucleotide sequence: TGTGCCATCAGTAGCCGGGACACAAACAATGAGCAGTTCTTC.

This clonotype was observed at least ten times. This rearrangement joins TRBV2 to TRBJ1-1, with D perhaps TRBD1 (6 bases). The V gene's germline CDR1 is SNHLY and CDR2 FYNNEI. This CDR3 comprises 15 residues. V was pared by 7 bases and J by 0 bases, with 15 bases between. CDR3 amino acids: CASKEQGIMNTEAFF. Written as DNA, the CDR3 is TGTGCCAGCAAGGAACAGGGAATCATGAACACTGAAGCTTTCTTT. Full variable domain (rest looked up from reference TRBV2 and TRBJ1-1): EPEVTQTPSHQVTQMGQEVILRCVPISNHLYFYWYRQILGQKVEFLVSFYNNEISEKSEIFDDQFSVERPDGSNFTLKIRSTKLEDSAMYFCASKEQGIMNTEAFFGQGTRLTVV.

This chain uses TRBV2 with TRBJ2-1; the D is unclear. Trimming shortened V by 6 bases and J by 9 bases, and 18 bases separated the two germline ends. The CDR3 is 14 amino acids. Germline CDR1 SNHLY, CDR2 FYNNEI. CDR3: CASSTYSDPAEQFF. In DNA, the CDR3 is TGTGCCAGCAGCACCTACTCGGACCCGGCTGAGCAGTTCTTC. The whole variable domain, filled in from reference TRBV2 and TRBJ2-1, reads EPEVTQTPSHQVTQMGQEVILRCVPISNHLYFYWYRQILGQKVEFLVSFYNNEISEKSEIFDDQFSVERPDGSNFTLKIRSTKLEDSAMYFCASSTYSDPAEQFFGPGTRLTVL.